These 27 T cell receptor beta chains came from one sample sequenced in a study of T cells in tumors after PD-1 blockade. Clones were sequenced by immunoSEQ multiplex PCR, and TCRdb holds only the in-frame ones, with some missing. The sample records roughly 25,000 clones, roughly 82% being singletons. The material sequenced was PBMCs, taken after anti-PD-1 treatment. These receptors were taken from a human donor with basal cell carcinoma.

V is TRBV6-5 and J is TRBJ2-2; D unresolved. Trimming cost V 2 bases and J 1 base, with 8 bases left between them. Germline values: CDR1 MNHEY, CDR2 SVGAGI. The CDR3 runs to 15 residues. The CDR3 DNA is TGTGCCAGCAGTTACGGTCTCCTGAACACCGGGGAGCTGTTTTTT. Translating it yields CASSYGLLNTGELFF.

The CDR3 spells CASSIDSAGQRGYTF. The CDR3 nucleotides read TGTGCCAGTAGTATAGATTCAGCGGGACAGCGGGGCTACACCTTC. The V call is TRBV19, the J call TRBJ1-2, with 7 positions matching TRBD1. This CDR3 contains 15 residues. The V and J ends lost 0 bases and 8 bases, in that order; junction bases with no gene match: 9. Germline V gene lookup returns CDR1 LNHDA and CDR2 SQIVND (reference sequence).

This chain uses TRBV19 with TRBJ2-1; 10 bases line up with TRBD2. Germline loops: CDR1 LNHDA, CDR2 SQIVND (reference sequence). V shed 4 bases and J 4 bases; nucleotides not matched to a gene: 4. This CDR3 has 15 residues. The CDR3 DNA is TGTGCCAGTAGTAGTCTAGCGGGGGTATACAATGAGCAGTTCTTC. Its translation: CASSSLAGVYNEQFF.

This chain links TRBV10-1 with TRBJ2-3, with D hard to call. Germline assignment: CDR1 WNHNN and CDR2 SYGVQD (reference sequence). V lost 8 bases and J lost 6, with 21 bases in between. The CDR3 is made up of 15 amino acids. CDR3 loop: CASSSRKRIGDTQYF. CDR3 bases: TGCGCCAGCTCATCACGGAAAAGGATAGGTGATACGCAGTATTTT.

This sequence joins TRBV7-2 and TRBJ2-2; 10 bases agree with TRBD2. Germline V gene data show CDR1 as SGHTA and CDR2 as FQGNSA. The CDR3 spans 15 residues. V was pared by 5 bases and J by 6 bases, with 6 bases of the junction left unmatched. The CDR3 DNA follows: TGTGCCAGCAGCGGCCGGACTAGCGGTTCCGGGGAGCTGTTTTTT. It yields the protein CASSGRTSGSGELFF.

This chain joins TRBV2 and TRBJ1-2; possibly TRBD1 for D (5 bases). In germline, CDR1 is SNHLY, CDR2 FYNNEI. The CDR3 loop spans 16 amino acids. V lost 4 bases to trimming and J lost 2 bases, with 17 bases between them. CDR3 bases: TGTGCCAGCAGTGCTCGGGGCGGTCAGACGAACTATGGCTACACCTTC. Its protein is CASSARGGQTNYGYTF. Using reference TRBV2 and TRBJ1-2 for the parts outside the CDR3, the full variable domain is EPEVTQTPSHQVTQMGQEVILRCVPISNHLYFYWYRQILGQKVEFLVSFYNNEISEKSEIFDDQFSVERPDGSNFTLKIRSTKLEDSAMYFCASSARGGQTNYGYTFGSGTRLTVV.

V usage is TRBV2 and J usage is TRBJ2-3, with a tentative D call TRBD2 (6 bases). V was trimmed by 7 bases and J by 4 bases, leaving 9 bases between them. This CDR3 contains 12 residues. Germline V gene sequence: CDR1 SNHLY, CDR2 FYNNEI. CDR3 in amino acids: CASKVAADTQYF. In nucleotides, the CDR3 is TGTGCCAGCAAGGTAGCGGCAGATACGCAGTATTTT.

J is TRBJ1-2 and V is TRBV7-2; D is uncertain. The CDR3 spans 12 residues. Trimming left V 5 bases short and J 5 bases short, with 9 bases between. Germline values: CDR1 SGHTA, CDR2 FQGNSA. The CDR3 DNA follows: TGTGCCAGCAGCCCGGAACTTTATGGCTACACCTTC. Protein: CASSPELYGYTF.

The rearrangement uses TRBV6-5 and TRBJ1-2; D gene ambiguous. The V gene's germline CDR1 is MNHEY and CDR2 SVGAGI. Trimming took off 0 bases at V and 8 bases at J, with 16 bases between the two ends. The CDR3 is 15 amino acids. CDR3 bases: TGTGCCAGCAGTTACTCTCAAGGTCTTTCAGGCGGCTACACCTTC. This translates into CASSYSQGLSGGYTF.

The rearrangement uses TRBV14 and TRBJ2-5, with a weak D call TRBD1 (6 bases). Germline V gene data show CDR1 as SGHDN and CDR2 as FVKESK. V lost 4 bases and J lost 4, with 10 bases in between. The CDR3 extends over 13 amino acids. CDR3 nucleotide sequence: TGTGCCAGCAGCCCCAGGGGACGAGAGACCCAGTACTTC. Translating it yields CASSPRGRETQYF.

This chain uses TRBV5-4 with TRBJ1-3; weak D call: TRBD1 (6 bases). Germline V gene lookup returns CDR1 SGHNT and CDR2 YYREEE (reference sequence). Trimming took off 0 bases at V and 2 bases at J, with 9 bases between the two ends. The CDR3 totals 15 residues. CDR3 in amino acids: CASSLDRAPGNTIYF. The CDR3 DNA sequence: TGTGCCAGCAGCTTGGACAGGGCCCCTGGAAACACCATATATTTT.

The V gene is TRBV2, the J gene TRBJ1-5, with D unclear. Trimming removed 6 bases at V and 3 bases at J, with 9 bases between. CDR1 SNHLY and CDR2 FYNNEI come from the germline V gene. CDR3 length equals 13 residues. The CDR3 reads CASSRINNQPQHF. The CDR3 coding sequence is TGTGCCAGCAGCCGGATCAACAATCAGCCCCAGCATTTT.

V gene TRBV18 combines with J gene TRBJ2-7, with TRBD1 matching 11 bases. Trimming removed 2 bases from V and 5 bases from J; junction bases left unmatched: 2. Germline assignment: CDR1 KGHSH and CDR2 LQKENI. The CDR3 spans 14 residues. The CDR3 nucleotides are TGTGCCAGCTCACCAGGACAGGGGGCCAACGAGCAGTACTTC. Translating it yields CASSPGQGANEQYF.

The V call is TRBV9, the J call TRBJ2-3, with D uncertain. The CDR3 loop spans 11 amino acids. Between the trimmed V and J ends, which lost 0 bases and 6 bases, there was a span of 2 bases. Germline V gene lookup returns CDR1 SGDLS and CDR2 YYNGEE. The CDR3 reads CASSVEDTQYF. For the CDR3, the DNA is TGTGCCAGCAGCGTAGAGGATACGCAGTATTTT.

Only one count was recorded for this clone. The chain carries TRBV6-1 and TRBJ2-3; maybe TRBD1 (6 bases). The CDR3 runs to 15 residues. Germline-derived CDR1 and CDR2 are MNHNS and SASEGT. V dropped 1 base and J dropped 10 bases, with 18 bases sitting between them. CDR3 nucleotide sequence: TGTGCCAGCAGTGAAGACAGGGCTCCCACCTCATCGCAGTATTTT. Its protein is CASSEDRAPTSSQYF.

The rearrangement links TRBV25-1 to TRBJ2-5, with D unresolved. CDR1 and CDR2 from the germline V gene are MGHDK and SYGVNS. The V and J ends lost 2 bases and 3 bases respectively, with 10 bases between them. This CDR3 has 14 residues. The CDR3 DNA reads as TGTGCCAGCAGTGAAGGTCGGCATAAAGAGACCCAGTACTTC. Amino acid sequence: CASSEGRHKETQYF.

The rearrangement links TRBV6-1 to TRBJ1-6; TRBD1 might be the D (5 bases). Germline V gene data show CDR1 as MNHNS and CDR2 as SASEGT. Between the trimmed V and J ends, which lost 2 bases and 7 bases, there was a span of 15 bases. This CDR3 is 16 amino acids long. In DNA, the CDR3 is TGTGCCAGCAGTGAAACTCCCGGACAATACAATTCACCCCTCCACTTT. It yields the protein CASSETPGQYNSPLHF.

J is TRBJ2-2 and V is TRBV24-1; unclear D gene. The CDR3 loop spans 13 amino acids. Per the germline V gene, CDR1 is KGHDR and CDR2 is SFDVKD. The V and J ends lost 5 bases and 6 bases respectively, with 9 bases between them. The CDR3, as DNA: TGTGCCACCAGTGGTCGGGCCGCCGGGGAGCTGTTTTTT. Its translation is CATSGRAAGELFF.

The rearrangement uses TRBV10-3 and TRBJ2-6; D perhaps matches TRBD1 (6 bases). Germline V gene lookup returns CDR1 ENHRY and CDR2 SYGVKD. V lost 10 bases, J lost 0 bases, and 10 bases lay in between. The CDR3 sequence is 14 residues long. CDR3 sequence (DNA): TGTGCCACCCAGGGGACCTCTGGGGCCAACGTCCTGACTTTC. This codes for CATQGTSGANVLTF.

The rearrangement links TRBV9 to TRBJ2-5, with 7 bases identical to TRBD2. The germline V gene encodes CDR1 SGDLS and CDR2 YYNGEE. Germline trimming cut 0 bases from V and 5 bases from J; bases unmatched to any gene: 4. The CDR3 runs 14 residues. This CDR3 is CASSVGLGGETQYF. The DNA for the CDR3 is TGTGCCAGCAGCGTAGGTCTCGGGGGGGAGACCCAGTACTTC.

This chain joins TRBV5-1 and TRBJ2-1, with 7 bases aligning to TRBD2. CDR3 length equals 15 residues. The junction had 4 bases not matched to a gene; V was cut back by 0 bases and J by 4 bases. Per the germline V gene, CDR1 is SGHRS and CDR2 is YFSETQ. The CDR3 protein is CASSLGLAFYNEQFF. The CDR3 DNA is TGCGCCAGCAGCTTGGGACTAGCATTTTACAATGAGCAGTTCTTC.

The sample holds one count of this clone. The rearrangement links TRBV5-4 to TRBJ2-3; no clear D gene. V lost 4 bases and J 1 base, leaving 10 bases between the germline ends. Per the germline V gene, CDR1 is SGHNT and CDR2 is YYREEE (reference sequence). CDR3 length: 14 amino acids. The CDR3: CASSRAPGTDTQYF. The DNA of the CDR3 is TGTGCCAGCAGCCGCGCGCCTGGCACAGATACGCAGTATTTT.

The rearrangement joins TRBV14 to TRBJ2-3; TRBD2 might be the D (6 bases). The V gene lost 1 base and the J gene lost 4 bases, with 12 bases spanning the gap. Per germline, CDR1 SGHDN and CDR2 FVKESK. This CDR3 contains 15 residues. The CDR3: CASSQGAGSADTQYF. The DNA for the CDR3 is TGTGCCAGCAGCCAAGGGGCGGGGTCGGCAGATACGCAGTATTTT.

The chain links TRBV2 to TRBJ1-5; 7 bases line up with TRBD1. Germline CDR1 and CDR2: SNHLY and FYNNEI. V was pared by 6 bases and J by 0 bases, with 11 bases of the junction left unmatched. The CDR3 runs 17 residues. CDR3 residues: CASRKGQPINSNQPQHF. In DNA, the CDR3 is TGTGCCAGCAGGAAGGGACAGCCAATTAATAGCAATCAGCCCCAGCATTTT.

V usage is TRBV25-1 and J usage is TRBJ2-1; TRBD1 might be the D (7 bases). The CDR3 contains 16 residues. Germline CDR1 and CDR2: MGHDK and SYGVNS. Deletions cut 1 base from V and 7 bases from J, with 17 bases between. DNA of the CDR3: TGTGCCAGCAGTGAATCCGGGCAGGGGGGAATGAATGAGCAGTTCTTC. Its protein product is CASSESGQGGMNEQFF. The variable domain in full, with the rest retrieved from reference TRBV25-1 and TRBJ2-1, is EADIYQTPRYLVIGTGKKITLECSQTMGHDKMYWYQQDPGMELHLIHYSYGVNSTEKGDLSSESTVSRIRTEHFPLTLESARPSHTSQYLCASSESGQGGMNEQFFGPGTRLTVL.

The J gene is TRBJ1-3, the V gene TRBV5-1, with D perhaps TRBD1 (6 bases). From germline, CDR1 is SGHRS and CDR2 YFSETQ. Deletions cut 3 bases from V and 0 bases from J, with 13 bases between. The CDR3 covers 16 residues. CDR3 coding DNA: TGCGCCAGCAGCTCGACAGGCGACTTCTCTGGAAACACCATATATTTT. Translating gives CASSSTGDFSGNTIYF.

The chain employs TRBV6-5 and TRBJ2-7; 11 nucleotides agree with TRBD2. The CDR3 runs 15 residues. The germline gives CDR1 MNHEY, CDR2 SVGAGI. V shed 8 bases, J shed 2 bases, and the junction held 8 bases outside the gene matches. CDR3 residues: CASHRLAGSPYEQYF. The CDR3 nucleotides are TGTGCCAGCCACCGACTAGCGGGGTCCCCCTACGAGCAGTACTTC.